This T cell receptor beta chain is from a study of cytomegalovirus exposure and HLA in healthy donors. The PCR employed 60 Vbeta primers together with 13 Jbeta primers. Clones were sequenced by immunoSEQ multiplex PCR, and TCRdb holds only the in-frame ones, with some missing. The sample lists 90,000 or so clones, roughly 74% seen once, with about a sixth in the top ten. Note on this clone: Its antigen remains unidentified.

The length of the CDR3 is 12 residues. CDR1 is SEHNR, CDR2 FQNEAQ, per germline (reference sequence). Trimming removed 3 bases at V and 7 bases at J, with 9 bases between. Overall study findings and caveats: The authors judged a highly shared variant cluster likely a sequencing artifact. The authors later linked a missense DCLRE1C variant to TCR beta V- and J-gene trimming.

Sequenced: PBMCs. The chain employs TRBV7-9 and TRBJ1-1; D call uncertain. The clonotype comes from a woman aged 18 to 35 in good health and CMV-seropositive. CDR3 protein: CASSLGDLEAFF. The CDR3 coding sequence is TGTGCCAGCAGCTTGGGAGACCTTGAAGCTTTCTTT.